This T cell receptor (beta chain) comes out of a study of Graves' ophthalmopathy and Graves' hyperthyroidism. Notes on the study in general: With approximately 90% sensitivity and roughly 80% specificity, a 13-signature model separated ophthalmopathy from stable hyperthyroidism.

Investigators amplified TCR beta CDR3 regions from RNA transcripts. Scientists carried out first-round RT-PCR using HTBI primers and then a second-round multiplex PCR. TCRdb re-analysed the multiplex PCR reads in MiXCR, keeping a single row per CDR3 protein. The top ten clones hold roughly an eighth of a sample with a few hundred thousand distinct CDR3 sequences, roughly a sixth of them seen once. This clonotype was recorded many times. Its cognate antigen is unknown. Trimming at V came to 9 bases and at J to 9 bases, leaving 11 bases not matched to a gene. CDR3 size: 14 residues. The V gene's germline CDR1 is MNHEY and CDR2 SMNVEV (reference sequence).

The sequencing input was peripheral blood. This receptor was taken from an adult man with Graves' ophthalmopathy. The chain carries TRBV27 and TRBJ1-5; the match to TRBD1 covers 10 bases. The CDR3 region is CASNDRGPAGPQHF. DNA for the CDR3: TGTGCCAGTAACGACAGGGGGCCGGCAGGGCCCCAGCATTTT.